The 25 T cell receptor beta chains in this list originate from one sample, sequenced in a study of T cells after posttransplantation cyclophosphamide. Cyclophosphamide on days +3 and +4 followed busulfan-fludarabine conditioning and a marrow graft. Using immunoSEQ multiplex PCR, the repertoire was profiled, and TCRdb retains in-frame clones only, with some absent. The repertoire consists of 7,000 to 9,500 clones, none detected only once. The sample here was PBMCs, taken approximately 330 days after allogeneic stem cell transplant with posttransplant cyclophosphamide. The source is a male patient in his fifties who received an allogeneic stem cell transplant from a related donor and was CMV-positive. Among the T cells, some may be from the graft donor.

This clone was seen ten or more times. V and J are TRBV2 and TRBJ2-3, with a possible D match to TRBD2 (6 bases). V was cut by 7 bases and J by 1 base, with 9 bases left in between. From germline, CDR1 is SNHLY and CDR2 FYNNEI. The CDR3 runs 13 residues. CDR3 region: CASNRRGTDTQYF. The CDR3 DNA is TGTGCCAGCAACAGGAGGGGCACAGATACGCAGTATTTT.

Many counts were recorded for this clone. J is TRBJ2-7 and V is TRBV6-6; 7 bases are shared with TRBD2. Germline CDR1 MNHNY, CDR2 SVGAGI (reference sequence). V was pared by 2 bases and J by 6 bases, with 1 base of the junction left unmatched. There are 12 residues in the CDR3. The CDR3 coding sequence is TGTGCCAGCAGTTACCGGACTAGCGAGCAGTACTTC. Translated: CASSYRTSEQYF.

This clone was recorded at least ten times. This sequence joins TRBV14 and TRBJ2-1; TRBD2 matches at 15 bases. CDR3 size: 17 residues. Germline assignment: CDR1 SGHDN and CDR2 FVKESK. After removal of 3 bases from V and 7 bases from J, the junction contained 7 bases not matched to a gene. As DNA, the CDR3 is TGTGCCAGCAGCCAGAGGATCGGGACTAGCGGGAGGAATGAGCAGTTCTTC. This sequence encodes CASSQRIGTSGRNEQFF.

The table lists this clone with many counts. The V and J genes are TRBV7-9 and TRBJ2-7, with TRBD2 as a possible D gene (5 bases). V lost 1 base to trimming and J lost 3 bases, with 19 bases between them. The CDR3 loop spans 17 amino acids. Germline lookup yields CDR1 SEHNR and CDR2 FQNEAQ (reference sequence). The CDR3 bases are TGTGCCAGCAGCTTAGGCGACACTTCGGGGTCGAGCTACGAGCAGTACTTC. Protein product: CASSLGDTSGSSYEQYF.

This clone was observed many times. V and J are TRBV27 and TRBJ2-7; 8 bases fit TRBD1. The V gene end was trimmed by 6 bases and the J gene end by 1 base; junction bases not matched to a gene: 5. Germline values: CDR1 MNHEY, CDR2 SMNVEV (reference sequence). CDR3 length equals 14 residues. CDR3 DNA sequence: TGTGCCAGCAGGATGGACAGGGTGTCCTACGAGCAGTACTTC. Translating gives CASRMDRVSYEQYF.

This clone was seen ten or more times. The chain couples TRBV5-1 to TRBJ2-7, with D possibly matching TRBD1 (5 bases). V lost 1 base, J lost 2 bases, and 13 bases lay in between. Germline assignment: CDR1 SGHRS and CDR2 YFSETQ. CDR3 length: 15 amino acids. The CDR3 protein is CASSLIPDTPYEQYF. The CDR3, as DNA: TGCGCCAGCAGCTTGATACCGGACACCCCCTACGAGCAGTACTTC. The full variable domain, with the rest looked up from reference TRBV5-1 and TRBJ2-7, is KAGVTQTPRYLIKTRGQQVTLSCSPISGHRSVSWYQQTPGQGLQFLFEYFSETQRNKGNFPGRFSGRQFSNSRSEMNVSTLELGDSALYLCASSLIPDTPYEQYFGPGTRLTVT.

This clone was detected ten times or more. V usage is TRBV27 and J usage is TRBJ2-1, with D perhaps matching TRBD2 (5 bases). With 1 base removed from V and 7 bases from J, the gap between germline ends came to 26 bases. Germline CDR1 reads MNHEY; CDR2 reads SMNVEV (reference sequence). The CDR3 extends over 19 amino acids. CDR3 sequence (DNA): TGTGCCAGCAGTTTATTGTCGTCGCGCGGACTGGTGCGACGAAATGAGCAGTTCTTC. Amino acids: CASSLLSSRGLVRRNEQFF.

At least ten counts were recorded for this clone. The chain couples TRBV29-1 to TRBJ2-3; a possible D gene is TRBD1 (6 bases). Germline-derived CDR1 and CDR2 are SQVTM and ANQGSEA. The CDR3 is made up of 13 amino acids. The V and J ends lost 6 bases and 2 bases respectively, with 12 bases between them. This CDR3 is CSVTGQYTDTQYF. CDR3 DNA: TGCAGCGTCACAGGACAGTACACAGATACGCAGTATTTT.

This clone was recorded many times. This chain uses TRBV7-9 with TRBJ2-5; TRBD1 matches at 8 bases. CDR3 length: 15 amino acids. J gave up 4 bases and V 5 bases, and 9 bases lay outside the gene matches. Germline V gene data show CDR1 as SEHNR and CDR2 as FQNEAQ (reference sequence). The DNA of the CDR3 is TGTGCCAGCAGCCCGCCAGGGGGCGAAGGAGAGACCCAGTACTTC. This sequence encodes CASSPPGGEGETQYF.

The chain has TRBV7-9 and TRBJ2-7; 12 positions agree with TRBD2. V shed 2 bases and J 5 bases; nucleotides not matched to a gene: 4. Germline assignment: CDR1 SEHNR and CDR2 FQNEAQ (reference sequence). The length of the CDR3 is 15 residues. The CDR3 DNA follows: TGTGCCAGCAGCTTACTAGCGGGAGGGTCCAACGAGCAGTACTTC. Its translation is CASSLLAGGSNEQYF.

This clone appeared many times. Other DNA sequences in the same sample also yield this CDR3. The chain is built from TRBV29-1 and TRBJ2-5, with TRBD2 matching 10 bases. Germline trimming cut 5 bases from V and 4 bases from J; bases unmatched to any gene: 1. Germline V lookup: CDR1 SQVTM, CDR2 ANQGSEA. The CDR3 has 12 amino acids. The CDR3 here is CSVLAGGETQYF. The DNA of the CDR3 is TGCAGCGTTTTAGCGGGAGGAGAGACCCAGTACTTC.

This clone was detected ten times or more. The CDR3 reads CASSSQRLRSVTEQFF. In DNA form, the CDR3 reads TGTGCCAGCAGCTCCCAAAGACTACGATCGGTCACTGAGCAGTTCTTC. The genes are TRBV7-9 and TRBJ2-1, with D possibly TRBD2 on 5 matching bases. The CDR3 is 16 residues long. Looked up from germline, CDR1 is SEHNR and CDR2 is FQNEAQ (reference sequence). V lost 4 bases and J 9 bases, leaving 22 bases between the germline ends. Supplemented by reference TRBV7-9 and TRBJ2-1, the full variable domain reads DTGVSQNPRHKITKRGQNVTFRCDPISEHNRLYWYRQTLGQGPEFLTYFQNEAQLEKSRLLSDRFSAERPKGSFSTLEIQRTEQGDSAMYLCASSSQRLRSVTEQFFGPGTRLTVL.

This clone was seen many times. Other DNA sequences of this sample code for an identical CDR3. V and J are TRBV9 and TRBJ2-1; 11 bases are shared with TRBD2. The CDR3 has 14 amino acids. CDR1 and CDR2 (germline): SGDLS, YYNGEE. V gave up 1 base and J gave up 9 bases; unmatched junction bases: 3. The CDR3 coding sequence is TGTGCCAGCAGCGTACGACTAGCGGGAAGTGAGCAGTTCTTC. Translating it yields CASSVRLAGSEQFF.

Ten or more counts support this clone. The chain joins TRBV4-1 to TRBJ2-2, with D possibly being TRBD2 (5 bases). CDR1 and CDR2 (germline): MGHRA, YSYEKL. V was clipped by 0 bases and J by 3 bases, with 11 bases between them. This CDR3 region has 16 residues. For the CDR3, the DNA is TGCGCCAGCAGCCAAGACCCGGGGTCCTACACCGGGGAGCTGTTTTTT. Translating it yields CASSQDPGSYTGELFF.

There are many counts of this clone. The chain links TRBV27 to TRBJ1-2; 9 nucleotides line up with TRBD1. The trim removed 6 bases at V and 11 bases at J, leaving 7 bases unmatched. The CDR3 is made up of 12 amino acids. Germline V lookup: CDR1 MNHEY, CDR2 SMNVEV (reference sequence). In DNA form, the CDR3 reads TGTGCCAGCAGGACAGGGGGACTAGGGTACACCTTC. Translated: CASRTGGLGYTF.

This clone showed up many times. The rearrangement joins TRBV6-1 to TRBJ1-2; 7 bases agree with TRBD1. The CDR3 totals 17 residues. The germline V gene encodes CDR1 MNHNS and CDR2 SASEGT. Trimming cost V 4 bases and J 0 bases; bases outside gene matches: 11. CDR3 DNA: TGTGCCAGCAGTGGGGTGGCAGGGGGTGGGACTAACTATGGCTACACCTTC. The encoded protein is CASSGVAGGGTNYGYTF.

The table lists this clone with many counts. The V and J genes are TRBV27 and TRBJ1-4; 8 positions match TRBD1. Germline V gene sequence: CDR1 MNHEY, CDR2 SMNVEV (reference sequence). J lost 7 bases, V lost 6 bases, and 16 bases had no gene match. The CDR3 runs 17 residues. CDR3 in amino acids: CASSPGWDRSRSEKLFF. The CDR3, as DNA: TGTGCCAGCAGCCCCGGGTGGGACAGGTCTAGGAGTGAAAAACTGTTTTTT.

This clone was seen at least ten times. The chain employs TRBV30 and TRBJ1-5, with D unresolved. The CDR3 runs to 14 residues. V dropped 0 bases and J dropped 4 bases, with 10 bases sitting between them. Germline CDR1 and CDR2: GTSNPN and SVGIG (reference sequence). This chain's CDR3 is CAWSVGPGNQPQHF. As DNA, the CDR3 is TGTGCCTGGAGTGTAGGTCCCGGGAATCAGCCCCAGCATTTT.

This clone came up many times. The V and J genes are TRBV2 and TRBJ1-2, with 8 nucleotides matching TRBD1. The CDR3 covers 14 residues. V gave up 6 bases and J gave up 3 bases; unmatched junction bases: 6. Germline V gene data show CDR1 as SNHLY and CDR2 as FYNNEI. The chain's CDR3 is CASRPGGAHYGYTF. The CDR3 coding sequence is TGTGCCAGCAGGCCAGGGGGCGCTCACTATGGCTACACCTTC.

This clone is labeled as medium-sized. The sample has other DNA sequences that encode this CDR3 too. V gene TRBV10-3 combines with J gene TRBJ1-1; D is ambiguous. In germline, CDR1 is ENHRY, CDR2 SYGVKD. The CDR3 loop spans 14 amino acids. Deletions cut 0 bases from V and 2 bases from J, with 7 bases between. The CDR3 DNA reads TGTGCCATCAGTGAGTCTCGAGAAAACACTGAAGCTTTCTTT. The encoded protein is CAISESRENTEAFF.

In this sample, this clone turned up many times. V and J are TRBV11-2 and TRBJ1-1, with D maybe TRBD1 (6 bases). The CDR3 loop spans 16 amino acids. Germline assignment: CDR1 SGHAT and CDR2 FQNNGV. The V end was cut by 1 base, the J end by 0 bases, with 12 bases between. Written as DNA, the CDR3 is TGTGCCAGCAGCTTAGTCTGGGGGCAGATGAACACTGAAGCTTTCTTT. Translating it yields CASSLVWGQMNTEAFF.

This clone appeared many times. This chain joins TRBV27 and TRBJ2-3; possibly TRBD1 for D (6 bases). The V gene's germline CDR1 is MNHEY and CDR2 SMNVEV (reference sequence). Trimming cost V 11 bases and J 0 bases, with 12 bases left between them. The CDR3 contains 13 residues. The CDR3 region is CAVRDTSTDTQYF. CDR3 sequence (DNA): TGTGCCGTCAGGGACACTAGCACAGATACGCAGTATTTT.

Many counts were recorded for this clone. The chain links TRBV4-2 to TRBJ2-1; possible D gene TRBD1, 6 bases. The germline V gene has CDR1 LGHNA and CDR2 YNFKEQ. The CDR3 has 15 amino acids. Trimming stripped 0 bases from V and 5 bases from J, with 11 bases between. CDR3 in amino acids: CASSQEYRANNEQFF. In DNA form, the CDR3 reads TGTGCCAGCAGCCAAGAGTACAGGGCGAACAATGAGCAGTTCTTC.

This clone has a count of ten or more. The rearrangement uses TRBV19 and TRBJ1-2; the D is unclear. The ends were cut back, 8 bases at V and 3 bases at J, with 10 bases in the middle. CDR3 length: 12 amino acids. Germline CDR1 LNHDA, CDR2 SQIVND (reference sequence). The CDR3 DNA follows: TGTGCCAGTGCCTCAGACTACTATGGCTACACCTTC. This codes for CASASDYYGYTF.

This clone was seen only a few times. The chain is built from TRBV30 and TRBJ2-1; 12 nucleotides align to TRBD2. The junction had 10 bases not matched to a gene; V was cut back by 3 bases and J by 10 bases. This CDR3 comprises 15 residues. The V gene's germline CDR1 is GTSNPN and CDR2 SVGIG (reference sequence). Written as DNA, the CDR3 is TGTGCCTGGAGCCGAAAGGGACTAGCGGGTCGCGAGCAGTTCTTC. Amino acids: CAWSRKGLAGREQFF.